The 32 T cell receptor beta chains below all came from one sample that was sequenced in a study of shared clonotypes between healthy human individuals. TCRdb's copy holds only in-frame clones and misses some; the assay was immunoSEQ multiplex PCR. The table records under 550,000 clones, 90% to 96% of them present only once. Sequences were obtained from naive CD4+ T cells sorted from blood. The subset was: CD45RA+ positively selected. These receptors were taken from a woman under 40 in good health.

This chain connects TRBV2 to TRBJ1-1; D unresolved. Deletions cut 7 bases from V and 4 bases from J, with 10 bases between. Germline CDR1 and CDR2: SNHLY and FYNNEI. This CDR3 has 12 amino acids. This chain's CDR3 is CASTPEVTEAFF. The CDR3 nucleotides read TGTGCCAGCACCCCGGAGGTCACTGAAGCTTTCTTT.

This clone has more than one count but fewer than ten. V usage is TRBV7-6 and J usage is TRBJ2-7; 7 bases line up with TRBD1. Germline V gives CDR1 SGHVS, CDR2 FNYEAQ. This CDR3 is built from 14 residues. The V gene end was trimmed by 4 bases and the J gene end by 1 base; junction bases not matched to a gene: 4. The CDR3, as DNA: TGTGCCAGCAGCTCGGACAGGACTTCCTACGAGCAGTACTTC. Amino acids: CASSSDRTSYEQYF.

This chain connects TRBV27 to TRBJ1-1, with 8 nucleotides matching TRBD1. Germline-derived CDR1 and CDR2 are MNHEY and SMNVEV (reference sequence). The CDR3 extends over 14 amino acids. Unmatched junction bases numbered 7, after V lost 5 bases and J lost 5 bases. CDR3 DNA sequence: TGTGCCAGCAGTCCATCGACAGGGGTGACTGAAGCTTTCTTT. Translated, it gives CASSPSTGVTEAFF.

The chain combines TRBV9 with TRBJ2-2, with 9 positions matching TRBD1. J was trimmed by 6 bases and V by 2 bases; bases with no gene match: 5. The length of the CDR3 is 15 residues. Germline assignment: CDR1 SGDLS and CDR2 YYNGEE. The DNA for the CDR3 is TGTGCCAGCAGCGTGACAGGGGGATCTCCCGGGGAGCTGTTTTTT. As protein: CASSVTGGSPGELFF.

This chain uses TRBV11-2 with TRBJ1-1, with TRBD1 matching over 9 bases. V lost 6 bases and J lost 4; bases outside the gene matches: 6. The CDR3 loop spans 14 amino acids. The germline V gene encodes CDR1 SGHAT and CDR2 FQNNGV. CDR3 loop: CASRPRQGVTEAFF. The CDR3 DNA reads TGTGCCAGCAGACCCAGACAGGGGGTCACTGAAGCTTTCTTT.

The CDR3 nucleotides are TGTGCCAGCAGCCAAGGTGGACTAGCGGGGGAAAAAAACATTCAGTACTTC. Protein product: CASSQGGLAGEKNIQYF. The chain carries TRBV14 and TRBJ2-4, with 13 nucleotides matching TRBD2. CDR3 size: 17 residues. Germline V gene data show CDR1 as SGHDN and CDR2 as FVKESK. V lost 1 base to trimming and J lost 4 bases; unmatched junction nucleotides: 4.

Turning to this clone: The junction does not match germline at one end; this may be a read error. In nucleotides, the CDR3 is TGTGCCAGCAGCTTGTCTCCCCAGGGGGAAAAACTGTTTTTT. This sequence encodes CASSLSPQGEKLFF. The rearrangement links TRBV5-3 to TRBJ1-4, with TRBD1 as a possible D gene (6 bases). TRBV5-3 is an open reading frame whose function is uncertain. The CDR3 contains 14 residues.

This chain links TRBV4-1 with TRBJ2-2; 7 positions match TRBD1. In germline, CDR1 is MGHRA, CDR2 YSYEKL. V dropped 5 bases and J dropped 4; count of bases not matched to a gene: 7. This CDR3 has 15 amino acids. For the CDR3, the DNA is TGCGCCAGCAGCTCAAGGACAGGACTCACCGGGGAGCTGTTTTTT. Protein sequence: CASSSRTGLTGELFF.

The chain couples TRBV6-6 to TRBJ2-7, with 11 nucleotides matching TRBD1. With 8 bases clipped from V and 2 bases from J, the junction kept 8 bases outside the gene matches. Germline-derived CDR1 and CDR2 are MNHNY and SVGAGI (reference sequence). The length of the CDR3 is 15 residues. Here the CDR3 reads CASWSGTGGTYEQYF. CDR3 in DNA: TGTGCCAGCTGGTCCGGGACAGGGGGAACCTACGAGCAGTACTTC.

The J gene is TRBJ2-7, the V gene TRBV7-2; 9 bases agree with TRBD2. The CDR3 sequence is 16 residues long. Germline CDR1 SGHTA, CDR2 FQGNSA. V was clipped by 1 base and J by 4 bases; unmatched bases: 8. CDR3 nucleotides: TGTGCCAGCAGCTTAGTAGGCGGGAGGGCCATGTACGAGCAGTACTTC. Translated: CASSLVGGRAMYEQYF.

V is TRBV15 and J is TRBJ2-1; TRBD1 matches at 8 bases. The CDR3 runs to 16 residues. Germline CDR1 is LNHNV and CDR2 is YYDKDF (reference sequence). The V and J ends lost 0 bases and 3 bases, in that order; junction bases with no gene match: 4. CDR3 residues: CATSREDRVSYNEQFF. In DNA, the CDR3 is TGTGCCACCAGCAGAGAGGACAGGGTTAGCTACAATGAGCAGTTCTTC.

This CDR3 reads CASSLNWVDTQYF. The CDR3 DNA is TGTGCCAGCAGTTTAAATTGGGTAGATACGCAGTATTTT. The chain uses TRBV28 and TRBJ2-3; D is uncertain. The CDR3 consists of 13 residues. Trimming took 2 bases from V and 5 from J, leaving 8 bases between them. CDR1 and CDR2 from the germline V gene are MDHEN and SYDVKM.

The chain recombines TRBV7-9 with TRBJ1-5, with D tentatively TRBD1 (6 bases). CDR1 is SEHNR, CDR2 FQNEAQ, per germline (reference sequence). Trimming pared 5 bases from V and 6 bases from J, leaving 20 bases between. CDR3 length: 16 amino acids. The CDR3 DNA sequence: TGTGCCAGCAGCCTCGGGGGGGCAGGGGACCTTCAGCCCCAGCATTTT. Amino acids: CASSLGGAGDLQPQHF.

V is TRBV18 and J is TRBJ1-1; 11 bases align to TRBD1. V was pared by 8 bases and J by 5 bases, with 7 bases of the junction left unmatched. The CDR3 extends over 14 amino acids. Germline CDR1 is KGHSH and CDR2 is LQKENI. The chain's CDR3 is CASTWDRGETEAFF. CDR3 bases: TGTGCCAGCACCTGGGACAGGGGGGAAACTGAAGCTTTCTTT.

As DNA, the CDR3 is TGTGCCAGCAGCTTAGTCGGGAGGGACTCCTACAATGAGCAGTTCTTC. This codes for CASSLVGRDSYNEQFF. The gene calls are TRBV13 and TRBJ2-1; the match to TRBD2 covers 8 bases. Germline loops: CDR1 PRHDT, CDR2 FYEKMQ (reference sequence). The CDR3 extends over 16 amino acids. Germline trimming cut 1 base from V and 0 bases from J; bases unmatched to any gene: 2.

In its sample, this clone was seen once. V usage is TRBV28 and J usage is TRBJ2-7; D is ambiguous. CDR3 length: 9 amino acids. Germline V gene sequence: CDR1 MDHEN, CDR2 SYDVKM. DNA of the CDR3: TGTGCAGTGGGCTACGAGCAGTACTTC. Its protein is CAVGYEQYF.

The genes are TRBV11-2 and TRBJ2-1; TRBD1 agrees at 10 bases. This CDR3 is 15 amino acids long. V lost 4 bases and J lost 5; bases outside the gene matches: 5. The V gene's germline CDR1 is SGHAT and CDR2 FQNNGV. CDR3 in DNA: TGTGCCAGCAGCTCCGGGACAGGGGTCCACAATGAGCAGTTCTTC. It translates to CASSSGTGVHNEQFF.

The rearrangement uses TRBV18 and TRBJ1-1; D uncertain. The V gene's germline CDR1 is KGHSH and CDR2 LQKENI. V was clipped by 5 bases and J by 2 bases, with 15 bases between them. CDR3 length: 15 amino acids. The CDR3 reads CASSGNDGFNTEAFF. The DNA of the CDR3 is TGTGCCAGCTCAGGAAACGATGGGTTTAACACTGAAGCTTTCTTT. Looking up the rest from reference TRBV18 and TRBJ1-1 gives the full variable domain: NAGVMQNPRHLVRRRGQEARLRCSPMKGHSHVYWYRQLPEEGLKFMVYLQKENIIDESGMPKERFSAEFPKEGPSILRIQQVVRGDSAAYFCASSGNDGFNTEAFFGQGTRLTVV.

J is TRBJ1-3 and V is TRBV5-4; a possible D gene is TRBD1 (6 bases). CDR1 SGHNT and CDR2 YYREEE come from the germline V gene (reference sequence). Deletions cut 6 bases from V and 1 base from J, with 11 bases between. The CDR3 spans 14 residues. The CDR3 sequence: CASNVQGSGNTIYF. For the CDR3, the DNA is TGTGCCAGCAACGTACAGGGTTCTGGAAACACCATATATTTT.

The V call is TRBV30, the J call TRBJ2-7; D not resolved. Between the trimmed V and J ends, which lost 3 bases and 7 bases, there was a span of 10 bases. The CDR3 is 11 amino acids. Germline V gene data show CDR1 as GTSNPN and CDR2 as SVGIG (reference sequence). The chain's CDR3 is CAWSHTREQYF. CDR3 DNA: TGTGCCTGGAGCCATACTCGGGAGCAGTACTTC.

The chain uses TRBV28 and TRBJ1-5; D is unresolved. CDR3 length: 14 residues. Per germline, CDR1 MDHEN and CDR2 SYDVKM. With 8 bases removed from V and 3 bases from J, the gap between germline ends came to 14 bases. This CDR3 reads CASQPKGINQPQHF. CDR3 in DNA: TGTGCCAGCCAGCCTAAGGGTATCAATCAGCCCCAGCATTTT.

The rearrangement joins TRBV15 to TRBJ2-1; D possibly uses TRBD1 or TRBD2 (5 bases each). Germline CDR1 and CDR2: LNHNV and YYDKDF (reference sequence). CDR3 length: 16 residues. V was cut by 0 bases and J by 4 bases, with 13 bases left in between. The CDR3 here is CATSRDRDLSYNEQFF. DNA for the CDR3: TGTGCCACCAGCAGAGATAGGGACCTAAGTTACAATGAGCAGTTCTTC.

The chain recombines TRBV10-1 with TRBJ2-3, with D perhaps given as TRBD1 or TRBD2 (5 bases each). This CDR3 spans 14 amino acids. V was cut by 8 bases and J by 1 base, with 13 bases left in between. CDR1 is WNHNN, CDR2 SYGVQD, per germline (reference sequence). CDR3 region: CASGGYGGTDTQYF. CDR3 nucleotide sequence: TGCGCCAGCGGGGGATACGGGGGCACAGATACGCAGTATTTT.

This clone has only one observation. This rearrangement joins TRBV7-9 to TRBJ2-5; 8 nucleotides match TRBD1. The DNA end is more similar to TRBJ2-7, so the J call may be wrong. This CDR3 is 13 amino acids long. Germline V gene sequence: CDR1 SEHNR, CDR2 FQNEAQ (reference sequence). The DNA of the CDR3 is TGTGCCAGCAATCCGACAGGGGTAGACGAGCAGTACTTC. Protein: CASNPTGVDEQYF.

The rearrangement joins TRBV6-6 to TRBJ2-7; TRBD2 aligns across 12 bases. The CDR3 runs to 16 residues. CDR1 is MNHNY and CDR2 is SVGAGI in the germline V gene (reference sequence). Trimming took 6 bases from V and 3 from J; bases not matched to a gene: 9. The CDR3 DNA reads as TGTGCCAGCAGCCGGAGGACTAGCGGGGCCGGCTACGAGCAGTACTTC. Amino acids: CASSRRTSGAGYEQYF.

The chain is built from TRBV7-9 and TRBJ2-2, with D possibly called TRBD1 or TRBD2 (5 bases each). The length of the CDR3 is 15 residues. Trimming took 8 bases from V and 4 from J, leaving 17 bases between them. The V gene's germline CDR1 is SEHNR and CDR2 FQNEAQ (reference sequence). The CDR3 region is CASSPSGQSTGELFF. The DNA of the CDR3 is TGTGCCAGCTCACCGTCGGGGCAGAGCACCGGGGAGCTGTTTTTT.

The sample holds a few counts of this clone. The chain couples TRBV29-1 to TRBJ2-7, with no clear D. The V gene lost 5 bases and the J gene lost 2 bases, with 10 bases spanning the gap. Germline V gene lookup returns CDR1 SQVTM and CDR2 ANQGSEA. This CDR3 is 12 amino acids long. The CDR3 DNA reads TGCAGCGTTAAGGCAGGAGCCTACGAGCAGTACTTC. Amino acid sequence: CSVKAGAYEQYF.

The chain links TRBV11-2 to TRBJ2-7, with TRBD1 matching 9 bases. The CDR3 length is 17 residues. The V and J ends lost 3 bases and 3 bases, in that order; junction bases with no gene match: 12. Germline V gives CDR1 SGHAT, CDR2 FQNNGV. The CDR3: CASSFWAPGQGRYEQYF. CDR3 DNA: TGTGCCAGCAGCTTTTGGGCCCCGGGACAGGGCCGCTACGAGCAGTACTTC. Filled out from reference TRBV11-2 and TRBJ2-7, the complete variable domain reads EAGVAQSPRYKIIEKRQSVAFWCNPISGHATLYWYQQILGQGPKLLIQFQNNGVVDDSQLPKDRFSAERLKGVDSTLKIQPAKLEDSAVYLCASSFWAPGQGRYEQYFGPGTRLTVT.

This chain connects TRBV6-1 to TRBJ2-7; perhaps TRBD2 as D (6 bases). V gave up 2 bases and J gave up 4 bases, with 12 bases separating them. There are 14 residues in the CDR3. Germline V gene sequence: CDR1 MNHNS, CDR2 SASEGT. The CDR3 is CASSERWRAYEQYF. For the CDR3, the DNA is TGTGCCAGCAGTGAAAGGTGGAGGGCTTACGAGCAGTACTTC.

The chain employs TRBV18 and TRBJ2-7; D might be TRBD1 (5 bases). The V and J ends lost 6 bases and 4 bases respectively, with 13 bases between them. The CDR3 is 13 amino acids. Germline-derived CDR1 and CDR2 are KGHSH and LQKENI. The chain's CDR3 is CASSPREPYEQYF. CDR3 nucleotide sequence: TGTGCCAGCTCCCCCAGGGAACCATACGAGCAGTACTTC.

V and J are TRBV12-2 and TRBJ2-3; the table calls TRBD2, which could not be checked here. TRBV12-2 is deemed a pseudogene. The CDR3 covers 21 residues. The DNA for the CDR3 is TGTGCAAGTCGCTTAGTCGTGTTGGAGGGGTCGGGAGGGGTTATCACAGATACGCAGTATTTT. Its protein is CASRLVVLEGSGGVITDTQYF.

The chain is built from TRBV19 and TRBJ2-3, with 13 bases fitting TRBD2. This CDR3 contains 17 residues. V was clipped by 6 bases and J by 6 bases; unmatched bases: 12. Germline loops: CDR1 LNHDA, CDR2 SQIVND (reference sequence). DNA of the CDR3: TGTGCCAGTAGAGCCCCCCCACTAGCGGGAGGGCCTGATACGCAGTATTTT. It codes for CASRAPPLAGGPDTQYF.